A selection of T cell receptor beta chains follows, all from one sample in a study of blood T cells in healthy people across ages. TCRdb used MiXCR to reprocess the 5' RACE reads, holding one entry per CDR3 protein. The repertoire holds 730,000 or so distinct CDR3 sequences, roughly two fifths seen once, with 25% to 35% in the top ten. Sequencing was carried out using blood. All receptors derive from a man older than 75 in good health. Both conserved end residues are part of each CDR3. Each record gives: J gene, clone size, V gene, D gene, CDR3 protein, CDR3 DNA. A D gene is named only where the DNA matches it firmly. The listing skips clone size in some rows; elsewhere it reads once, few, many or a size class.

TRBJ2-5	many	TRBV7-2	TRBD1	CASSQGAGTGLKTQYF	TGTGCCAGCAGCCAAGGAGCCGGGACAGGGTTGAAGACCCAGTACTTC
TRBJ2-1	-	TRBV5-1	-	CASSLGGGIGASSYNEQFF	TGCGCCAGCAGCTTGGGGGGCGGGATAGGGGCCAGCTCCTACAATGAGCAGTTCTTC
TRBJ2-2	-	TRBV5-1	-	CASSLGSTANTGELFF	TGCGCCAGCAGCTTAGGTTCTACAGCTAACACCGGGGAGCTGTTTTTT
TRBJ2-1	-	TRBV27	TRBD2	CASSSGGAHEQFF	TGTGCCAGCAGTAGCGGGGGGGCGCATGAGCAGTTCTTC
TRBJ2-7	-	TRBV6-6	TRBD1	CASSYGQGAIFDEQYF	TGTGCCAGCAGTTACGGGCAGGGGGCGATCTTTGACGAGCAGTACTTC
TRBJ2-7	few	TRBV20-1	TRBD2	CSARTSGAEQYF	TGCAGTGCGAGGACTAGCGGGGCAGAGCAGTACTTC
TRBJ2-1	many	TRBV6-1	TRBD1	CASSSWDRGHNEQFF	TGTGCCAGCAGTTCCTGGGACAGGGGACACAATGAGCAGTTCTTC
TRBJ1-1	-	TRBV5-1	-	CASSLARGTDSMNTEAFF	TGCGCCAGCAGCTTGGCCAGGGGAACTGACTCCATGAACACTGAAGCTTTCTTT
TRBJ1-1	few	TRBV6-1	-	CASSDPSDPEAFF	TGTGCCAGCAGTGACCCGAGTGACCCTGAAGCTTTCTTT
TRBJ1-1	-	TRBV5-1	-	CASSPEGGSSTEAFF	TGCGCCAGCAGCCCGGAGGGGGGTAGTAGCACTGAAGCTTTCTTT
TRBJ2-1	few	TRBV24-1	-	CATSEPNRVGNEQFF	TGTGCCACCAGTGAACCGAACAGGGTGGGGAATGAGCAGTTCTTC
TRBJ2-5	many	TRBV12-3/TRBV12-4	-	CASSRDREVGETQYF	TGTGCCAGCAGTCGCGACAGGGAGGTCGGGGAGACCCAGTACTTC
TRBJ1-6	-	TRBV5-5	-	CASSLDADSPLHF	TGTGCCAGCAGCTTGGATGCGGATTCACCCCTCCACTTT
TRBJ2-3	few	TRBV12-3/TRBV12-4	-	CASTWTRVTQYF	TGTGCCAGCACCTGGACACGGGTTACGCAGTATTTT